Detailed here is one T cell receptor (beta chain). Germline V gene sequence: CDR1 LNHDA, CDR2 SQIVND (reference sequence). CDR3 length: 13 amino acids. V lost 0 bases and J lost 8, with 10 bases in between. This entry is derived from a study of blood T cell repertoires in COVID-19. Study at large: Sources were T cells, B-cell-depleted T cells, or PBMCs; the material itself was cDNA or gDNA.

Clinical history reported by participants formed the basis on which cohorts were assigned. Some clones are missing from TCRdb's copy, which holds only in-frame ones; the method was immunoSEQ multiplex PCR. The sample yields some 460,000 clones, 87% seen once. The J gene is TRBJ1-2, the V gene TRBV19; unclear D gene. This TCR was recovered from a young woman who had recovered from COVID-19. Sequencing was done on a sample of PBMCs or T cells enriched from blood (not recorded which). In DNA form, the CDR3 reads TGTGCCAGTAGTATAGAAGGACTCGGGGGCTACACCTTC. Residues: CASSIEGLGGYTF.